Each of the 30 T cell receptor beta chains below was sequenced from the same sample in a study of naive and memory T cell subsets. Two oligonucleotides, mixed equimolar, formed the beta constant-region primer covering TRBC1 and TRBC2. TCRdb ran MiXCR on the UMI-ligation and nested PCR reads and lists one entry per CDR3 protein. The data show over 75,000 distinct CDR3 sequences, with roughly 13% seen just once and 0.9% to 1% held by the top ten. Sequenced: central memory CD4+ T cells from blood. These receptors all stem from a human donor in good health.

This chain connects TRBV11-2 to TRBJ1-1, with D possibly being TRBD1 (6 bases). This CDR3 is built from 15 residues. V lost 5 bases and J 3 bases, leaving 16 bases between the germline ends. From germline, CDR1 is SGHAT and CDR2 FQNNGV. The CDR3 DNA reads TGTGCCAGCAGCGTGATACAGGGTCCGGACACTGAAGCTTTCTTT. Translation gives CASSVIQGPDTEAFF.

The gene calls are TRBV20-1 and TRBJ1-1; weak D call: TRBD1 (5 bases). The germline CDR1 and CDR2 sequences are DFQATT and SNEGSKA (reference sequence). Trimming took 5 bases from V and 0 from J, leaving 16 bases between them. This CDR3 region has 15 residues. The CDR3, as DNA: TGCAGTGCTGAACCTGGGGCTGAGGTGAACACTGAAGCTTTCTTT. Its translation: CSAEPGAEVNTEAFF.

This clonotype was seen at least ten times. CDR3 protein: CAISGFATSGNWSRTDTQYF. CDR3 DNA: TGTGCCATCAGTGGTTTCGCAACTAGCGGGAATTGGAGTAGAACAGATACGCAGTATTTT. This chain links TRBV10-3 with TRBJ2-3; 10 bases align to TRBD2. J was trimmed by 3 bases and V by 4 bases; bases with no gene match: 19. CDR1 and CDR2 (germline): ENHRY, SYGVKD. This CDR3 is built from 20 residues.

The V call is TRBV5-6, the J call TRBJ1-5; TRBD1 agrees at 10 bases. Germline V CDR1 and CDR2: SGHDT, YYEEEE. This CDR3 has 16 amino acids. Losses at the gene ends were 4 bases for V and 2 bases for J; bases not matched to a gene: 6. As DNA, the CDR3 is TGTGCCAGCAGCACCTCCGGGACAGGGGGCAATCAGCCCCAGCATTTT. The encoded protein is CASSTSGTGGNQPQHF.

This clonotype was found a few times. The V call is TRBV29-1, the J call TRBJ2-5; the match to TRBD2 covers 7 bases. The CDR3 runs to 12 residues. The V gene end was trimmed by 4 bases and the J gene end by 5 bases; junction bases not matched to a gene: 4. Germline CDR1 SQVTM, CDR2 ANQGSEA. The CDR3 nucleotides read TGCAGCGTTGCGATTAGCGGGGAGACCCAGTACTTC. It specifies CSVAISGETQYF.

This clonotype was counted ten times or more. This chain uses TRBV14 with TRBJ2-1, with TRBD2 as a possible D gene (6 bases). The CDR3 runs 16 residues. Germline loops: CDR1 SGHDN, CDR2 FVKESK. Trimming pared 5 bases from V and 5 bases from J, leaving 19 bases between. CDR3 sequence (DNA): TGTGCCAGCAGCTCTCTAGCGACCCGAAGGAACAATGAGCAGTTCTTC. It is translated as CASSSLATRRNNEQFF.

The chain links TRBV4-3 to TRBJ1-4; tentatively, D is TRBD1 (5 bases). This CDR3 region has 17 residues. Germline V CDR1 and CDR2: LGHNA, YSLEER. Trimming cost V 0 bases and J 6 bases, with 17 bases left between them. CDR3: CASSQDGRGHRDEKLFF. In DNA form, the CDR3 reads TGCGCCAGCAGCCAAGATGGCCGAGGACATAGGGATGAAAAACTGTTTTTT.

The rearrangement uses TRBV5-1 and TRBJ2-3; D tentatively reads TRBD1 or TRBD2 (5 bases each). CDR1 is SGHRS, CDR2 YFSETQ, per germline. The CDR3 is made up of 15 amino acids. V lost 6 bases, J lost 3 bases, and 17 bases lay in between. For the CDR3, the DNA is TGCGCCAGCACCCTGGGACCCTCCGAGACAGATACGCAGTATTTT. It translates to CASTLGPSETDTQYF.

This clonotype came up a few times. This chain uses TRBV6-2 or TRBV6-3 with TRBJ1-5, with no clear D. This CDR3 region has 12 residues. The ends were cut back, 6 bases at V and 3 bases at J, with 6 bases in the middle. CDR1 MNHEY and CDR2 SVGEGT come from the germline V gene. CDR3 region: CASRTNNQPQHF. Here the CDR3 DNA reads TGTGCCAGCAGGACAAACAATCAGCCCCAGCATTTT.

This chain uses TRBV25-1 with TRBJ1-4, with D possibly being TRBD1 (5 bases). V gave up 3 bases and J gave up 8 bases, with 16 bases separating them. This CDR3 has 15 residues. Looked up from germline, CDR1 is MGHDK and CDR2 is SYGVNS. This chain's CDR3 is CASSDTGQRNEKLFF. The CDR3 DNA is TGTGCCAGCAGTGACACAGGCCAGAGAAACGAAAAACTGTTTTTT.

V usage is TRBV30 and J usage is TRBJ1-1; no clear D gene. The V end was cut by 7 bases, the J end by 1 base, with 16 bases between. CDR1 is GTSNPN and CDR2 is SVGIG in the germline V gene (reference sequence). This CDR3 contains 14 residues. DNA for the CDR3: TGTGCCTCCCTACGAGGGCTCGGGAACACTGAAGCTTTCTTT. It yields the protein CASLRGLGNTEAFF.

The chain is built from TRBV7-9 and TRBJ2-1, with TRBD2 matching over 7 bases. This CDR3 is built from 17 residues. Germline V CDR1 and CDR2: SEHNR, FQNEAQ (reference sequence). Trimming at V came to 5 bases and at J to 5 bases, leaving 15 bases not matched to a gene. The CDR3 region has the DNA TGTGCCAGCAGCCCAGGGCGCCAAGGTCTAGCGGACAATGAGCAGTTCTTC. It specifies CASSPGRQGLADNEQFF.

There are a few counts of this clonotype. The chain couples TRBV7-1 to TRBJ2-7; 8 bases are a match to TRBD1. TRBV7-1 is an ORF, with its function uncertain. Germline trimming cut 5 bases from V and 2 bases from J; bases unmatched to any gene: 8. The CDR3 has 15 residues. The chain's CDR3 is CASSLDRGVAYEQYF. DNA of the CDR3: TGTGCCAGCAGCCTTGACAGGGGCGTCGCCTACGAGCAGTACTTC.

This clonotype was seen only a few times. The chain recombines TRBV7-9 with TRBJ2-1, with 9 bases fitting TRBD2. Germline lookup yields CDR1 SEHNR and CDR2 FQNEAQ (reference sequence). The V gene end was trimmed by 1 base and the J gene end by 4 bases; junction bases not matched to a gene: 2. This CDR3 spans 15 amino acids. The CDR3 is CASSLGSGGYNEQFF. CDR3 DNA sequence: TGTGCCAGCAGCTTAGGTAGCGGGGGATACAATGAGCAGTTCTTC.

This sequence joins TRBV20-1 and TRBJ2-3, with 11 bases that match TRBD2. Per germline, CDR1 DFQATT and CDR2 SNEGSKA (reference sequence). Germline trimming cut 7 bases from V and 0 bases from J; bases unmatched to any gene: 9. The CDR3 consists of 16 residues. The CDR3, as DNA: TGCAGTGTGCCGCGCCGGACTAGCGGGAGCACAGATACGCAGTATTTT. This encodes CSVPRRTSGSTDTQYF.

This clonotype appeared many times. The V and J genes are TRBV28 and TRBJ1-1; 7 bases fit TRBD1. The V and J ends lost 7 bases and 3 bases, in that order; junction bases with no gene match: 5. Germline CDR1 is MDHEN and CDR2 is SYDVKM. The length of the CDR3 is 13 residues. The CDR3 DNA sequence: TGTGCCAGCAAGGGGGCTGAGGACACTGAAGCTTTCTTT. Translated: CASKGAEDTEAFF.

This clonotype is labeled as medium-sized. The V gene is TRBV28, the J gene TRBJ2-1, with D perhaps matching TRBD1 (6 bases). V was shortened by 7 bases and J by 7 bases, with 17 bases between the two germline ends. CDR1 MDHEN and CDR2 SYDVKM come from the germline V gene. This CDR3 is 14 amino acids long. CDR3 sequence reads: CASNDSGHPNEQFF. The CDR3 DNA reads as TGTGCCAGCAACGACTCGGGACACCCGAATGAGCAGTTCTTC. Based on the CDR3 plus reference TRBV28 and TRBJ2-1, the full variable domain is DVKVTQSSRYLVKRTGEKVFLECVQDMDHENMFWYRQDPGLGLRLIYFSYDVKMKEKGDIPEGYSVSREKKERFSLILESASTNQTSMYLCASNDSGHPNEQFFGPGTRLTVL.

The table lists this clonotype with a few counts. This chain joins TRBV11-2 and TRBJ2-1, with D possibly TRBD2 on 5 matching bases. V lost 5 bases, J lost 6 bases, and 17 bases lay in between. The CDR3 spans 15 residues. Germline V gives CDR1 SGHAT, CDR2 FQNNGV. The CDR3, as DNA: TGTGCCAGCAGCCCAAGGTTCGGAGGTGGCAATGAGCAGTTCTTC. It specifies CASSPRFGGGNEQFF. Complete variable domain (other parts from reference TRBV11-2 and TRBJ2-1): EAGVAQSPRYKIIEKRQSVAFWCNPISGHATLYWYQQILGQGPKLLIQFQNNGVVDDSQLPKDRFSAERLKGVDSTLKIQPAKLEDSAVYLCASSPRFGGGNEQFFGPGTRLTVL.

V is TRBV30 and J is TRBJ1-1; D remains unclear. The CDR3 length is 15 residues. Looked up from germline, CDR1 is GTSNPN and CDR2 is SVGIG (reference sequence). V lost 3 bases and J lost 3, with 17 bases in between. The CDR3 nucleotides are TGTGCCTGGAGAATTCACCATGGAAGGGACACTGAAGCTTTCTTT. Translation: CAWRIHHGRDTEAFF. Full variable domain (remainder filled in from reference TRBV30 and TRBJ1-1): SQTIHQWPATLVQPVGSPLSLECTVEGTSNPNLYWYRQAAGRGLQLLFYSVGIGQISSEVPQNLSASRPQDRQFILSSKKLLLSDSGFYLCAWRIHHGRDTEAFFGQGTRLTVV.

This clonotype occurred many times. J is TRBJ2-1 and V is TRBV28, with D possibly matching TRBD2 (6 bases). This CDR3 comprises 16 residues. V lost 5 bases and J lost 7, with 21 bases in between. Germline V gene lookup returns CDR1 MDHEN and CDR2 SYDVKM. CDR3 amino acids: CASSTPAGAGKNEQFF. The CDR3 DNA reads TGTGCCAGCAGTACCCCGGCGGGTGCGGGGAAAAATGAGCAGTTCTTC.

This clonotype was observed a handful of times. V is TRBV6-1 and J is TRBJ2-3; tentatively, D is TRBD1 (5 bases). This CDR3 is built from 17 residues. Looked up from germline, CDR1 is MNHNS and CDR2 is SASEGT. Trimming left V 2 bases short and J 6 bases short, with 21 bases between. CDR3 protein: CASSEQGLGFFIDTQYF. In nucleotides, the CDR3 is TGTGCCAGCAGTGAACAGGGCCTGGGATTTTTCATCGATACGCAGTATTTT.

There are a few counts of this clonotype. V gene TRBV20-1 combines with J gene TRBJ2-3; no firm D call. There are 15 residues in the CDR3. Germline V gives CDR1 DFQATT, CDR2 SNEGSKA (reference sequence). Between the trimmed V and J ends, which lost 1 base and 2 bases, there was a span of 13 bases. The CDR3 reads CSARVGEIHTDTQYF. The DNA for the CDR3 is TGCAGTGCTAGAGTGGGCGAGATACACACAGATACGCAGTATTTT.

This clonotype came up many times. V gene TRBV27 combines with J gene TRBJ1-6; TRBD1 matches at 7 bases. This CDR3 has 15 amino acids. CDR1 is MNHEY and CDR2 is SMNVEV in the germline V gene (reference sequence). J lost 6 bases, V lost 6 bases, and 8 bases had no gene match. CDR3 amino acids: CASSYSPGGNSPLHF. In DNA, the CDR3 is TGTGCCAGCAGCTACAGTCCAGGGGGTAATTCACCCCTCCACTTT.

The V call is TRBV27, the J call TRBJ1-1, with unresolved D. The germline CDR1 and CDR2 sequences are MNHEY and SMNVEV (reference sequence). V was clipped by 6 bases and J by 3 bases, with 14 bases between them. The CDR3 length is 14 residues. In DNA, the CDR3 is TGTGCCAGCAGCTATCCGCGTCGTCACACTGAAGCTTTCTTT. Its protein product is CASSYPRRHTEAFF.

The sample holds a few counts of this clonotype. The chain links TRBV7-9 to TRBJ2-3; D not certain. Trimming took off 3 bases at V and 0 bases at J, with 4 bases between the two ends. Looked up from germline, CDR1 is SEHNR and CDR2 is FQNEAQ (reference sequence). CDR3 length: 13 amino acids. The CDR3 loop reads CASSFASTDTQYF. CDR3 nucleotide sequence: TGTGCCAGCAGCTTCGCTAGCACAGATACGCAGTATTTT.

The rearrangement uses TRBV20-1 and TRBJ1-5; 7 bases are shared with TRBD1. CDR1 and CDR2 (germline): DFQATT, SNEGSKA (reference sequence). This CDR3 contains 16 residues. V dropped 5 bases and J dropped 0; count of bases not matched to a gene: 10. CDR3: CSAPDRNWDSNQPQHF. In DNA form, the CDR3 reads TGCAGTGCTCCGGACAGGAATTGGGATAGCAATCAGCCCCAGCATTTT.

This clonotype showed up many times. V gene TRBV5-1 combines with J gene TRBJ2-7; 7 bases fit TRBD1. The V gene end was trimmed by 1 base and the J gene end by 4 bases; junction bases not matched to a gene: 11. Germline lookup yields CDR1 SGHRS and CDR2 YFSETQ. This CDR3 region has 16 residues. The CDR3 DNA follows: TGCGCCAGCAGCTTGTGGGGGACAGAAACCCCATACGAGCAGTACTTC. Protein sequence: CASSLWGTETPYEQYF.

This clonotype was seen more than once but under ten times. The chain recombines TRBV7-2 with TRBJ2-1; D not certain. CDR3 length equals 14 residues. Germline V CDR1 and CDR2: SGHTA, FQGNSA. Trimming pared 5 bases from V and 4 bases from J, leaving 12 bases between. CDR3 protein: CASSPFGLYNEQFF. The DNA for the CDR3 is TGTGCCAGCAGCCCATTCGGGCTTTACAATGAGCAGTTCTTC. Full variable domain (rest looked up from reference TRBV7-2 and TRBJ2-1): GAGVSQSPSNKVTEKGKDVELRCDPISGHTALYWYRQSLGQGLEFLIYFQGNSAPDKSGLPSDRFSAERTGGSVSTLTIQRTQQEDSAVYLCASSPFGLYNEQFFGPGTRLTVL.

Points on this clonotype: An end of the junction does not agree with germline; a read error may underlie this. This chain joins TRBV6-2 or TRBV6-3 and TRBJ2-7; D unresolved. Germline V gives CDR1 MNHEY, CDR2 SVGEGT. The CDR3 runs to 15 residues. The CDR3 reads CAGSYQNPLYYEQYF. The CDR3 region has the DNA TGTGCCGGCAGTTACCAAAACCCACTCTACTACGAGCAGTACTTC.

The V gene is TRBV20-1, the J gene TRBJ2-7; TRBD1 agrees at 9 bases. V trimming: 2 bases; J trimming: 0 bases; junction bases outside the gene matches: 14. The CDR3 is 18 residues long. CDR1 and CDR2 from the germline V gene are DFQATT and SNEGSKA (reference sequence). The CDR3 sequence: CSARSFRWTGDFSYEQYF. CDR3 DNA: TGCAGTGCTAGATCCTTCAGGTGGACAGGGGATTTCTCCTACGAGCAGTACTTC.